This T cell receptor (beta chain) stems from a study of T cells after yellow fever vaccination. The wider study: It was SMART-Seq v4 Ultra Low Input that prepared the fractions with low cell numbers. Points from the study as a whole: The secondary response was weaker, and its peak arrived faster, on day 5 versus 15. Bulk-population clonotypes that are abundant could appear as contaminants in FACS-sorted repertoires.

This clonotype was detected only a few times. The antigen is not known. UMIs were added to TCR cDNA along with a universal primer site when it was made by 5'RACE template switching. Via MiXCR, TCRdb re-called the 5' RACE reads, giving one row per CDR3 protein. The table shows a few hundred thousand distinct CDR3 sequences, with roughly 11% occurring only once. This CDR3 has 15 residues. V lost 3 bases, J lost 1 base, and 10 bases lay in between. The sample was PBMCs, taken on the day of the first yellow fever vaccination. The TCR sequence derives from a man aged 18 to 35 who received the YFV17D yellow fever vaccine. The chain recombines TRBV12-3 or TRBV12-4 with TRBJ2-1, with D perhaps assigned TRBD1 or TRBD2 (5 bases each). The CDR3 DNA is TGTGCCAGCAGTTTCGGGGCCCCGTCCTACAATGAGCAGTTCTTC. The encoded protein is CASSFGAPSYNEQFF.